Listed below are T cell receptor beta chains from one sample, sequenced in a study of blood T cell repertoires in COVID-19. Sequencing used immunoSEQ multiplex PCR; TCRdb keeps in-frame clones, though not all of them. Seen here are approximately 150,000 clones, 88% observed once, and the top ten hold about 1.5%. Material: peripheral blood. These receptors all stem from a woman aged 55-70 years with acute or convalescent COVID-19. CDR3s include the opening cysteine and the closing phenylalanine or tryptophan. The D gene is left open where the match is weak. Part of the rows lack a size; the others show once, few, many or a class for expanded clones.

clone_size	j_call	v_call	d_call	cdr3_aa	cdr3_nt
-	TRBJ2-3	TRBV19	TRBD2	CASSRGLVAATQYF	TGTGCCAGTAGTAGGGGACTAGTGGCCGCTACGCAGTATTTT
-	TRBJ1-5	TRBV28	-	CASTPSGGGGQPQHF	TGTGCCAGCACCCCTTCCGGGGGTGGGGGGCAGCCCCAGCATTTT
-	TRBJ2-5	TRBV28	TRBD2	CASTSGGYQETQYF	TGTGCCAGCACGAGCGGGGGGTACCAAGAGACCCAGTACTTC
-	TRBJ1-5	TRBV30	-	CAWSGRVNSNQPQHF	TGTGCCTGGAGTGGGAGGGTAAATAGCAATCAGCCCCAGCATTTT
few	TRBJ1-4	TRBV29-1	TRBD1	CSVDPWDRGEKLFF	TGCAGCGTCGACCCTTGGGACAGGGGTGAAAAACTGTTTTTT
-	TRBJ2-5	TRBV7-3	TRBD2	CASSNPGGEETQYF	TGTGCCAGCAGCAATCCGGGAGGGGAAGAGACCCAGTACTTC
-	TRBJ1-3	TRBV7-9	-	CASSARGTTGNTIYF	TGTGCCAGCAGCGCCCGTGGGACAACTGGAAACACCATATATTTT
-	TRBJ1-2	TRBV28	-	CASKLTGHFGYTF	TGTGCCAGCAAGTTGACGGGACACTTTGGCTACACCTTC
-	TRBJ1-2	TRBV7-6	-	CASSGRGGYTF	TGTGCCAGCAGCGGCAGGGGAGGCTACACCTTC
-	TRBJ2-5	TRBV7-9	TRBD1	CASSSGQGETQYF	TGTGCCAGCAGCTCCGGACAGGGAGAGACCCAGTACTTC
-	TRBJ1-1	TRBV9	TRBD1	CASSPPGQGMNTEAFF	TGTGCCAGCAGCCCCCCGGGACAGGGCATGAACACTGAAGCTTTCTTT
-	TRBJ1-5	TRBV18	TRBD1	CASSPLGQGSGNQPQHF	TGTGCCAGCTCACCACTGGGACAGGGTTCCGGCAATCAGCCCCAGCATTTT
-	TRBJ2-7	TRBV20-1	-	CSAARVYEQYF	TGCAGTGCGGCCAGGGTCTACGAGCAGTACTTC
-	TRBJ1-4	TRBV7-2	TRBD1	CASSPQKTGNEKLFF	TGTGCCAGCAGCCCCCAAAAGACAGGGAATGAAAAACTGTTTTTT
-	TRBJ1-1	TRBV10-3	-	CAISRAGTEAFF	TGTGCCATCAGTCGGGCAGGGACTGAAGCTTTCTTT
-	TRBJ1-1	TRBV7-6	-	CASRAHRGMNTEAFF	TGTGCCAGCAGGGCACATCGGGGGATGAACACTGAAGCTTTCTTT
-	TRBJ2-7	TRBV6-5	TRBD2	CASTNWASGGYEQYF	TGTGCCAGCACCAACTGGGCTAGCGGGGGCTACGAGCAGTACTTC
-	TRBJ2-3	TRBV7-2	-	CASSLDGSEGDTQYF	TGTGCCAGCAGCTTAGACGGAAGTGAGGGAGATACGCAGTATTTT
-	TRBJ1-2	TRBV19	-	CATDGRGNYGYTF	TGTGCCACTGACGGACGGGGGAACTATGGCTACACCTTC
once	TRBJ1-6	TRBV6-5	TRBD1	CASSGQGINSPLHF	TGTGCCAGCAGCGGACAGGGAATAAATTCACCCCTCCACTTT
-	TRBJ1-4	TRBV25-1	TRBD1	CASSEGTGANEKLFF	TGTGCCAGCAGTGAAGGGACAGGGGCTAATGAAAAACTGTTTTTT
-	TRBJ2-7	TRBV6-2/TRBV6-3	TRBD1	CASSYAIDRDYYEQYF	TGTGCCAGCAGTTACGCAATCGACAGGGATTACTACGAGCAGTACTTC
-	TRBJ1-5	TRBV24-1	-	CATSDGRGGNQPQHF	TGTGCCACCAGTGATGGAAGGGGAGGGAATCAGCCCCAGCATTTT
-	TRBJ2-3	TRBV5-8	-	CASSFGVQSTDTQYF	TGTGCCAGCAGCTTTGGAGTGCAGAGCACAGATACGCAGTATTTT
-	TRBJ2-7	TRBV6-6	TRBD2	CASGAGGDPYEQYF	TGTGCCAGCGGGGCGGGGGGGGACCCCTACGAGCAGTACTTC
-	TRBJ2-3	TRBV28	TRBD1	CASSSDRGKDTQYF	TGTGCCAGCAGTTCAGACAGGGGGAAGGATACGCAGTATTTT
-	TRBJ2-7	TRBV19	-	CASSIGEAGAYEQYF	TGTGCCAGTAGTATAGGTGAAGCAGGGGCCTACGAGCAGTACTTC
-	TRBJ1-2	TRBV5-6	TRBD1	CASSPQGASKSGYTF	TGTGCCAGCAGCCCTCAGGGGGCCTCTAAGAGTGGCTACACCTTC
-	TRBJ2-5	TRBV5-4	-	CASSTRVGTQYQETQYF	TGTGCCAGCAGCACCCGGGTGGGGACTCAGTACCAAGAGACCCAGTACTTC
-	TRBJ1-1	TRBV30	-	CAWSVQGNTEAFF	TGTGCCTGGAGTGTCCAGGGGAACACTGAAGCTTTCTTT
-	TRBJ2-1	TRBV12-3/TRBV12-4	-	CASSSTLAGEQFF	TGTGCCAGCAGTTCCACACTAGCAGGGGAGCAGTTCTTC
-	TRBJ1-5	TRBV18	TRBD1	CASSQQGTGLADQPQHF	TGTGCCAGCTCTCAGCAAGGGACAGGTTTGGCGGATCAGCCCCAGCATTTT
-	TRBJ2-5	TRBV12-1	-	CASSFSGAVQETQYF	TGTGCCAGCAGCTTTTCAGGGGCCGTCCAAGAGACCCAGTACTTC
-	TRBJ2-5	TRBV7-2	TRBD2	CASSLFSSGGAETQYF	TGTGCCAGCAGCTTATTCTCTAGCGGGGGGGCAGAGACCCAGTACTTC
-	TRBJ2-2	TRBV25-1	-	CASSVTRFANTGELFF	TGTGCCAGCAGTGTCACTAGATTCGCGAACACCGGGGAGCTGTTTTTT
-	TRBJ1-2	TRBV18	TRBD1	CASSSTGGRYGYTF	TGTGCCAGCTCATCAACAGGGGGTAGATATGGCTACACCTTC
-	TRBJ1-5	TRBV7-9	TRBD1	CASSPGQGDQPQHF	TGTGCCAGCAGCCCCGGACAGGGTGATCAGCCCCAGCATTTT